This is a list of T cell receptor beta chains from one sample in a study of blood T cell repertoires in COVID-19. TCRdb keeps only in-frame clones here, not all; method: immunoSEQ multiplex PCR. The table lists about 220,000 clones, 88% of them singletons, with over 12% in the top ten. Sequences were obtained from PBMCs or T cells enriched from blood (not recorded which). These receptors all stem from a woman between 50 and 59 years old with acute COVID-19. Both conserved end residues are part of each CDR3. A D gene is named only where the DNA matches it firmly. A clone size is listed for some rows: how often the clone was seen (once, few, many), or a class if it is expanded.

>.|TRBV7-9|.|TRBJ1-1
CASSDRVNTEAFF
TGTGCCAGCAGCGACAGAGTCAACACTGAAGCTTTCTTT
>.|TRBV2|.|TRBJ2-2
CASSAPGAAPNTGELFF
TGTGCCAGCAGCGCTCCCGGTGCGGCCCCCAACACCGGGGAGCTGTTTTTT
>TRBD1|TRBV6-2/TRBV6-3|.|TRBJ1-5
CASSGDRIQPQHF
TGTGCCAGCAGCGGGGACAGGATTCAGCCCCAGCATTTT
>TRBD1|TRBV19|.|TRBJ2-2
CASSQRTGTAVGELFF
TGTGCCAGTAGTCAAAGGACAGGGACGGCGGTGGGGGAGCTGTTTTTT
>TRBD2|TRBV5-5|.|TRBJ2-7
CASSEGGREDYEQYF
TGTGCCAGCAGCGAAGGCGGGAGGGAGGACTACGAGCAGTACTTC
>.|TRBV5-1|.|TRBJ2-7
CASSSGRGSYEQYF
TGCGCCAGCAGCTCTGGACGGGGCTCCTACGAGCAGTACTTC
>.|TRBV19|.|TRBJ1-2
CASRGGGGYTF
TGTGCCAGTAGGGGAGGGGGAGGCTACACCTTC
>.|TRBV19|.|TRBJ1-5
CASALTPGTSQPQHF
TGTGCCAGCGCTCTGACACCAGGAACCTCTCAGCCCCAGCATTTT
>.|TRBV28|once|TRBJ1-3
CASGLGENTIYF
TGTGCCAGCGGATTAGGGGAAAACACCATATATTTT
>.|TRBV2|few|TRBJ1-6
CASSRVSYNSPLHF
TGTGCCAGCAGCAGGGTCTCCTATAATTCACCCCTCCACTTT
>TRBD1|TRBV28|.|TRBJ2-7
CASSLSGTGGHEQYF
TGTGCCAGCAGTTTATCAGGGACAGGGGGCCACGAGCAGTACTTC
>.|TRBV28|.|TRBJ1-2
CASVAGLAYGYTF
TGTGCCAGCGTAGCCGGGTTAGCCTATGGCTACACCTTC
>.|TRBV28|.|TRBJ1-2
CASNADTANYGYTF
TGTGCCAGCAACGCTGACACCGCTAACTATGGCTACACCTTC